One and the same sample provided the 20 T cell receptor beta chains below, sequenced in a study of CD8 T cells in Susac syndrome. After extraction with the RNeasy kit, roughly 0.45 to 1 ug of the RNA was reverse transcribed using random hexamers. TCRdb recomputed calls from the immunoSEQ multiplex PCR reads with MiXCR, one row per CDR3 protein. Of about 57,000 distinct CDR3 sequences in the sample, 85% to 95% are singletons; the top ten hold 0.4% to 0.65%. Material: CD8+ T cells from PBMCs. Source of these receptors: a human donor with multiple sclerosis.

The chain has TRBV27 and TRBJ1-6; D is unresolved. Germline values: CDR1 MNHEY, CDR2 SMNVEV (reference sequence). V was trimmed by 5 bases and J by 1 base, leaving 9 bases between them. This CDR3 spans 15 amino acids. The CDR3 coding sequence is TGTGCCAGCAGTCCGAGAGGGTCCTATAATTCACCCCTCCACTTT. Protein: CASSPRGSYNSPLHF.

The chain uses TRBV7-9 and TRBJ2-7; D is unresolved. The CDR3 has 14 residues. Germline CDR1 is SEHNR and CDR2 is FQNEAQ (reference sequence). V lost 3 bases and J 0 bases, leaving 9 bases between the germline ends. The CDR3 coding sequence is TGTGCCAGCAGCTTGACCACAAGCTCCTACGAGCAGTACTTC. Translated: CASSLTTSSYEQYF.

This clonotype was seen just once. CDR3 nucleotide sequence: TGCGCCAGCAGTCAATTCAGGCCCCCACTGGGTGAGCAGTTCTTC. Its protein is CASSQFRPPLGEQFF. The chain uses TRBV23-1 and TRBJ2-1; D call uncertain. TRBV23-1 is an open reading frame whose function is uncertain. Trimming took 1 base from V and 9 from J, leaving 16 bases between them. The CDR3 totals 15 residues.

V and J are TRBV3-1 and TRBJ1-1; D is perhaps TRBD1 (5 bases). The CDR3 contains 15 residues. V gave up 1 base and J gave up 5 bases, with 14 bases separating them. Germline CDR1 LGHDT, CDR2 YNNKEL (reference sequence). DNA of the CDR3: TGTGCCAGCAGCCAAGGTCCCCTCGGGGGGACTGAAGCTTTCTTT. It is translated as CASSQGPLGGTEAFF.

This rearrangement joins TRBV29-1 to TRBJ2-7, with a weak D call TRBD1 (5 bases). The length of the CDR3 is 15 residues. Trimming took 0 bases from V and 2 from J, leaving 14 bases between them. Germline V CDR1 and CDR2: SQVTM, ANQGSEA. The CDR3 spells CSVEDLEGAAYEQYF. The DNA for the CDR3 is TGCAGCGTTGAAGATCTCGAAGGGGCCGCCTACGAGCAGTACTTC.

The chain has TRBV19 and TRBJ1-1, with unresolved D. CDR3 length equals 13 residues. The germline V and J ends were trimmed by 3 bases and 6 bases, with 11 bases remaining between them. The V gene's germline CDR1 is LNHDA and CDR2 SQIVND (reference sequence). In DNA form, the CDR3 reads TGTGCCAGTAGTATGGTTTCGGGCGCTGAAGCTTTCTTT. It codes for CASSMVSGAEAFF. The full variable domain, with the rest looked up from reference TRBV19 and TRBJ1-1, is DGGITQSPKYLFRKEGQNVTLSCEQNLNHDAMYWYRQDPGQGLRLIYYSQIVNDFQKGDIAEGYSVSREKKESFPLTVTSAQKNPTAFYLCASSMVSGAEAFFGQGTRLTVV.

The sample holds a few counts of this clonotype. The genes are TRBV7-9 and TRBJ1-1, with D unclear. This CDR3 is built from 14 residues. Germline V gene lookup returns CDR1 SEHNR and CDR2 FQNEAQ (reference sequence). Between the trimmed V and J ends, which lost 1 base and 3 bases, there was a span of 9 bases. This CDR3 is CASSLGVGDTEAFF. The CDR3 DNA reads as TGTGCCAGCAGCTTAGGGGTGGGCGACACTGAAGCTTTCTTT. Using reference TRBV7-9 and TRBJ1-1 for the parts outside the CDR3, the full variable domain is DTGVSQNPRHKITKRGQNVTFRCDPISEHNRLYWYRQTLGQGPEFLTYFQNEAQLEKSRLLSDRFSAERPKGSFSTLEIQRTEQGDSAMYLCASSLGVGDTEAFFGQGTRLTVV.

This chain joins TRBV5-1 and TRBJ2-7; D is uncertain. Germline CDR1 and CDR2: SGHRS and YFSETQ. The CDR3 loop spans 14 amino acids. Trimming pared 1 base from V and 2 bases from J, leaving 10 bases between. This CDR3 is CASSLYGETYEQYF. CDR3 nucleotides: TGCGCCAGCAGCTTGTATGGAGAGACCTACGAGCAGTACTTC.

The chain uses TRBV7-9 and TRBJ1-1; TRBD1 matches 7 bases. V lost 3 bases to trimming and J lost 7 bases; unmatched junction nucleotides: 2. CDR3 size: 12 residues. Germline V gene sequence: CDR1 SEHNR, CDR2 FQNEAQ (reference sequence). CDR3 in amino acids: CASSLGQIEAFF. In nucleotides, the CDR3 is TGTGCCAGCAGCTTGGGACAGATTGAAGCTTTCTTT.

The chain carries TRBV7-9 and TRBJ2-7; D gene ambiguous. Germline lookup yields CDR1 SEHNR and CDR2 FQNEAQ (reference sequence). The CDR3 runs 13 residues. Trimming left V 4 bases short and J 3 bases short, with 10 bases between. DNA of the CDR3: TGTGCCAGCAGCTGGAACAGCCTCTACGAGCAGTACTTC. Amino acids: CASSWNSLYEQYF. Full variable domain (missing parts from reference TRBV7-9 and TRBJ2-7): DTGVSQNPRHKITKRGQNVTFRCDPISEHNRLYWYRQTLGQGPEFLTYFQNEAQLEKSRLLSDRFSAERPKGSFSTLEIQRTEQGDSAMYLCASSWNSLYEQYFGPGTRLTVT.

In DNA, the CDR3 is TGCGCCAGCAGCTTAAGGACAGCCTACGAGCAGTACTTC. This encodes CASSLRTAYEQYF. The rearrangement uses TRBV5-1 and TRBJ2-7; D is perhaps TRBD1 (6 bases). The CDR3 totals 13 residues. Trimming removed 2 bases at V and 2 bases at J, with 8 bases between. Germline V lookup: CDR1 SGHRS, CDR2 YFSETQ.

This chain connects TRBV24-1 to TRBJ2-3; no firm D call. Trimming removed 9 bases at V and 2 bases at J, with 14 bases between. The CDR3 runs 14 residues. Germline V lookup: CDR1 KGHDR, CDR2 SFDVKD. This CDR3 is CATPLWSLTDTQYF. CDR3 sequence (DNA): TGTGCCACCCCGTTGTGGTCTCTCACAGATACGCAGTATTTT.

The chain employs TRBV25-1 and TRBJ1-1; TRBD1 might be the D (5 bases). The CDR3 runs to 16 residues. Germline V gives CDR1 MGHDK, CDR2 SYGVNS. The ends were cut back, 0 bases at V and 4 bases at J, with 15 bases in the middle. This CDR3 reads CASSEYGVGAGTEAFF. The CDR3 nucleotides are TGTGCCAGCAGTGAATATGGGGTAGGGGCCGGCACTGAAGCTTTCTTT.

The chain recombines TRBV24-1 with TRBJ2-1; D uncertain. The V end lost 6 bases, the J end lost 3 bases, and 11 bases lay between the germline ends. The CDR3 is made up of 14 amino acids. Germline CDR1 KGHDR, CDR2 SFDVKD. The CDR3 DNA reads TGTGCCACCAGTAAAGGTACCCTCTACAATGAGCAGTTCTTC. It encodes CATSKGTLYNEQFF.

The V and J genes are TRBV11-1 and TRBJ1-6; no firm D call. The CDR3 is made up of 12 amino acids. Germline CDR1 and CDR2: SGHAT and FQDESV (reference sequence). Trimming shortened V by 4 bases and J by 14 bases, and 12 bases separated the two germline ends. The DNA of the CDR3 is TGTGCCAGCAGCTCAAGTGGGTCGGCCCTCCACTTT. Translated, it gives CASSSSGSALHF.

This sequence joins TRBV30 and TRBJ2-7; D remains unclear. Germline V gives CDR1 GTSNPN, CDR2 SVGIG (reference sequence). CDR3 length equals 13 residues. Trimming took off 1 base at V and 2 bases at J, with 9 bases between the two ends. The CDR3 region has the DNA TGTGCCTGGAGTGAAGACGCCCCCTACGAGCAGTACTTC. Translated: CAWSEDAPYEQYF.

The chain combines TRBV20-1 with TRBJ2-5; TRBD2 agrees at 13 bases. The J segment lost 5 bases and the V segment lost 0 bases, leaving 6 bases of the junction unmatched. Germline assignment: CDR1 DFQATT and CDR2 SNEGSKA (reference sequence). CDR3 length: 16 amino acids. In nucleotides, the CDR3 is TGCAGTGCTAGAGATTGGACTAGCGGGGGACGGGAGACCCAGTACTTC. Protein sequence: CSARDWTSGGRETQYF.

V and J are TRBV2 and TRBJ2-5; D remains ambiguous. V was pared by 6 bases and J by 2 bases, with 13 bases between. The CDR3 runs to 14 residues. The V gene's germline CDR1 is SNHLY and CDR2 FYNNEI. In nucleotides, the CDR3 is TGTGCCAGCAGGATTTGGTTAGAACAAGAGACCCAGTACTTC. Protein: CASRIWLEQETQYF.

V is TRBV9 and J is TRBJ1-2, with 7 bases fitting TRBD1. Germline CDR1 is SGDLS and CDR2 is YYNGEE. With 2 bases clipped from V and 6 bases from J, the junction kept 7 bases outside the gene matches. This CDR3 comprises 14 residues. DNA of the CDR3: TGTGCCAGCAGCGTTGGGAGGGGGCCTGATGGCTACACCTTC. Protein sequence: CASSVGRGPDGYTF.

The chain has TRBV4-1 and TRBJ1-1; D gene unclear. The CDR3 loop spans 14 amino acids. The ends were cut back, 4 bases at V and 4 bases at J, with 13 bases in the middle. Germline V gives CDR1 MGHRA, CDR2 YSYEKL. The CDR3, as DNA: TGCGCCAGCAGCCCCGGCAAAGTATCCACTGAAGCTTTCTTT. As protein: CASSPGKVSTEAFF.